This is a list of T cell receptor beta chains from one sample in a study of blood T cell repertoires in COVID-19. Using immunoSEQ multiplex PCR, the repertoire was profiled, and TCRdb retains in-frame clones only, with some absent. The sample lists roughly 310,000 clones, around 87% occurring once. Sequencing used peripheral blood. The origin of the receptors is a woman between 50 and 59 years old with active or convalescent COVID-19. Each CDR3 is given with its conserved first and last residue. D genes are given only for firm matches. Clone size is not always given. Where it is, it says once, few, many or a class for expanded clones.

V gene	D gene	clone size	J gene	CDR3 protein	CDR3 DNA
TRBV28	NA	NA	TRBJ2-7	CASSLGGTGVPYEQYF	TGTGCCAGCAGCTTGGGCGGAACGGGAGTCCCATACGAGCAGTACTTC
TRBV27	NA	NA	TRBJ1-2	CASSLDRNYGYTF	TGTGCCAGCAGTTTAGACAGAAACTATGGCTACACCTTC
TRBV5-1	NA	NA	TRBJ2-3	CASSRWTSTDTQYF	TGCGCCAGCAGCCGCTGGACTAGCACAGATACGCAGTATTTT
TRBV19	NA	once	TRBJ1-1	CASKVGVEGGEAFF	TGTGCCAGTAAGGTCGGGGTTGAAGGGGGTGAAGCTTTCTTT
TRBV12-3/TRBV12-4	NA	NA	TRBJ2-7	CASSTGSSYEQYF	TGTGCCAGCAGTACAGGTTCCTCCTACGAGCAGTACTTC
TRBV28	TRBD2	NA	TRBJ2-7	CASSLRDWGRALSYEQYF	TGTGCCAGCAGTTTGAGGGATTGGGGGAGGGCCCTCAGCTACGAGCAGTACTTC
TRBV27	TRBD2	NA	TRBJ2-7	CASSSSGTSIVQYF	TGTGCCAGCAGTTCATCCGGGACTAGTATAGTGCAGTACTTC
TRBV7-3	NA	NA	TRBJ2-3	CASSLIGRSTDTQYF	TGTGCCAGCAGCTTAATAGGCAGGTCTACAGATACGCAGTATTTT
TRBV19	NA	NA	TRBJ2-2	CASSLYTGELFF	TGTGCCAGTAGTTTATACACCGGGGAGCTGTTTTTT
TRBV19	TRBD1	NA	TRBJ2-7	CASSIGQESSYEQYF	TGTGCCAGTAGTATCGGACAGGAATCCTCCTACGAGCAGTACTTC
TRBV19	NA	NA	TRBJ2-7	CASSAGQSYEQYF	TGTGCCAGTAGTGCGGGACAGAGCTACGAGCAGTACTTC
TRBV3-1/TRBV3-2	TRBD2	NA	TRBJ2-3	CASSPRLAGGRYTDTQYF	TGTGCCAGCAGCCCTCGACTAGCGGGGGGCCGCTACACAGATACGCAGTATTTT
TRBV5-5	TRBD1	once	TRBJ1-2	CASDWGQGNYGYTF	TGTGCCAGCGACTGGGGACAGGGGAACTATGGCTACACCTTC
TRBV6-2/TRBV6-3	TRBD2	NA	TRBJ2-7	CASSWTSGRNYEQYF	TGTGCCAGCAGCTGGACTAGCGGGAGGAACTACGAGCAGTACTTC
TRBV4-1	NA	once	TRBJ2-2	CASSQDQGLSGELFF	TGCGCCAGCAGCCAAGATCAGGGGCTTTCCGGGGAGCTGTTTTTT
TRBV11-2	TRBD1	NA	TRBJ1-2	CASSSRGLGALGYGYTF	TGTGCCAGCAGCAGCAGGGGGCTCGGGGCGCTCGGCTATGGCTACACCTTC
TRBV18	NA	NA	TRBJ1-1	CASSPTRSDTEAFF	TGTGCCAGCTCACCCACCCGTAGTGACACTGAAGCTTTCTTT
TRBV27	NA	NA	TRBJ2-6	CASSLRSVEGTRSGANVLTF	TGTGCCAGCAGTTTGAGGAGTGTGGAGGGGACCCGCTCTGGGGCCAACGTCCTGACTTTC
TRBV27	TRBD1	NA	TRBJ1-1	CASRAGGGNTEAFF	TGTGCCAGCAGGGCAGGGGGCGGGAACACTGAAGCTTTCTTT
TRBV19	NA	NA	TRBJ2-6	CASSKLAGANVLTF	TGTGCCAGTAGTAAGTTAGCTGGGGCCAACGTCCTGACTTTC
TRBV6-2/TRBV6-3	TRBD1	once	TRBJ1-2	CASSLGLGQLNYGYTF	TGTGCCAGCAGTCTCGGTTTGGGACAGCTCAACTATGGCTACACCTTC
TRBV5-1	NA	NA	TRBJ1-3	CASSHQIGEGNTIYF	TGCGCCAGCTCTCATCAGATCGGGGAAGGAAACACCATATATTTT
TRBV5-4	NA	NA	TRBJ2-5	CASSSSIEWRGKETQYF	TGTGCCAGCAGCTCCTCAATAGAATGGAGAGGGAAAGAGACCCAGTACTTC
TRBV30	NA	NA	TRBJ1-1	CAWGTGGYTEAFF	TGTGCCTGGGGAACTGGAGGGTACACTGAAGCTTTCTTT
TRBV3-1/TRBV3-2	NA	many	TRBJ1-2	CASSQTGSDYGYTF	TGTGCCAGCAGCCAAACAGGGTCGGACTATGGCTACACCTTC
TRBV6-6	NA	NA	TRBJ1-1	CASRRGTEAFF	TGTGCCAGCAGGAGAGGTACTGAAGCTTTCTTT
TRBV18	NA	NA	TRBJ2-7	CASSQGRGVEEQYF	TGTGCCAGCTCACAGGGCAGGGGCGTGGAAGAGCAGTACTTC
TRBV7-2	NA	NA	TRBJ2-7	CASSSLAYYEQYF	TGTGCCAGCAGCTCCCTAGCGTACTACGAGCAGTACTTC
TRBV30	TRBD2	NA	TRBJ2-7	CAWKASGSSYEQYF	TGTGCCTGGAAAGCTAGCGGGAGCTCCTACGAGCAGTACTTC
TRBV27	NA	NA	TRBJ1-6	CASRSLSYNSPLHF	TGTGCCAGTAGAAGTCTCTCCTATAATTCACCCCTCCACTTT
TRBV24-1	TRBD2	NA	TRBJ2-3	CATSDKRGGTDTQYF	TGTGCCACCAGTGACAAGCGGGGGGGGACAGATACGCAGTATTTT
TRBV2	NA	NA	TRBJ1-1	CASTKDRPTEAFF	TGTGCCAGCACGAAAGACAGGCCGACTGAAGCTTTCTTT
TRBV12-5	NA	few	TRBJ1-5	CASGLGEGSYTNQPQHF	TGTGCTAGTGGTTTGGGTGAGGGCAGTTATACAAATCAGCCCCAGCATTTT
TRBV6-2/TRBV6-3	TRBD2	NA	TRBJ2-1	CASSSPRLARGSYNEQFF	TGTGCCAGCAGCTCACCTCGACTAGCTCGGGGCTCCTACAATGAGCAGTTCTTC
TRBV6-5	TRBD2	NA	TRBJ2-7	CASTKELRGYYEQYF	TGTGCCAGCACCAAAGAGTTGCGGGGGTACTACGAGCAGTACTTC
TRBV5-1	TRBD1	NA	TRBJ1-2	CASSLGGDRGYYGYTF	TGCGCCAGCAGCTTGGGTGGTGACAGGGGTTACTATGGCTACACCTTC
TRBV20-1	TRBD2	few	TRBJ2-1	CSGLAGFEQFF	TGCAGTGGACTAGCGGGGTTTGAGCAGTTCTTC
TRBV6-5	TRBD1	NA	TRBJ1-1	CASSQGTVNTEAFF	TGTGCCAGCAGTCAGGGGACAGTGAACACTGAAGCTTTCTTT
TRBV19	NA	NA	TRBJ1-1	CASRPLTGIAFF	TGTGCCAGTAGACCCCTAACAGGGATTGCTTTCTTT
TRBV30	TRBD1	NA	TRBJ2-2	CAWTGGSTGELFF	TGTGCCTGGACAGGGGGTAGCACCGGGGAGCTGTTTTTT
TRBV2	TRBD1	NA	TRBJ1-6	CASSDRTGGNSPLHF	TGTGCCAGCAGTGACCGGACAGGGGGCAATTCACCCCTCCACTTT